This T cell receptor (beta chain) stems from a study of cytomegalovirus exposure and HLA in healthy donors. Whole-study context: Membership in the Caucasian-associated ancestry cluster was found for 81% of about 430 genotyped donors. Study outcomes and limitations: What a later analysis reportedly showed was that an Asian-associated ancestry cluster had fewer N-insertions than the approximately 700-donor mean.

Ten or more counts support this clone. Its antigen is unknown. J gave up 2 bases and V 7 bases, and 6 bases lay outside the gene matches. The CDR3 has 14 amino acids. CDR1 is MNHEY, CDR2 SMNVEV, per germline (reference sequence). PCR amplification relied on 60 Vbeta primers (plus 13 Jbeta primers). The assay was immunoSEQ multiplex PCR, and TCRdb's table has in-frame clones only and misses some. The sample contains tens of thousands of clones, more than 70% of which appear only once. The material sequenced was PBMCs. The rearrangement uses TRBV27 and TRBJ1-1, with TRBD1 matching over 8 bases. The TCR originated in a man aged 25-45 years in good health and CMV-seropositive. Here the CDR3 reads CASNRQGPNTEAFF. The DNA of the CDR3 is TGTGCCAGCAACCGACAGGGGCCTAACACTGAAGCTTTCTTT.